The entry below describes one T cell receptor beta chain. Using immunoSEQ multiplex PCR, the repertoire was profiled, and TCRdb retains in-frame clones only, with some absent. Seen here are about 260,000 clones, 75% to 90% observed once, and the top ten hold approximately 9%. This specimen belongs to a study of blood T cell repertoires in COVID-19. The junction had 6 bases not matched to a gene; V was cut back by 3 bases and J by 10 bases. Germline CDR1 KGHSH, CDR2 LQKENI. CDR3 size: 14 residues. Sequenced material: peripheral blood. This chain uses TRBV18 with TRBJ2-5; 12 nucleotides match TRBD1. The receptor was derived from a human donor in a cohort sampled during active COVID-19. Here the CDR3 DNA reads TGTGCCAGCTCACCGTGGGACAGGGGGCTCGGCCAGTACTTC. Its protein product is CASSPWDRGLGQYF.